The rows below give T cell receptor beta chains drawn from one sample of a study of T cells in Graves' hyperthyroidism and ophthalmopathy. TCRdb used MiXCR to reprocess the multiplex PCR reads, holding one entry per CDR3 protein. The sample records around 580,000 distinct CDR3 sequences, around 15% being singletons. Sample: blood. The receptors were gathered from a young woman with Graves' hyperthyroidism. Both conserved end residues are part of each CDR3. A D gene is named only where the DNA matches it firmly. Rows give clone size only sometimes, using once, few, many, or a class for an expanded clone.

>TRBV7-8|TRBJ1-4|.|few
TGTGCCAGCAGCTTATGGGGAGTTAATGAAAAACTGTTTTTT
CASSLWGVNEKLFF
>TRBV5-1|TRBJ2-1|TRBD2|many
TGCGCCAGCAGTGGGACTAGCGGGGGCAATGAGCAGTTCTTC
CASSGTSGGNEQFF
>TRBV10-3|TRBJ1-1|TRBD1|.
TGTGCCATCAGTGACGGGACAGGGGGTCTGGGTGAAGCTTTCTTT
CAISDGTGGLGEAFF
>TRBV3-1|TRBJ1-1|.|many
TGTGCCAGCAGTCCTCAACCGGGACTGACCACTGAAGCTTTCTTT
CASSPQPGLTTEAFF
>TRBV6-8|TRBJ2-4|TRBD2|.
TGTGCCAGCAGTTACTCGATCGGGGGACTAGCGAGAGAATTAAGCAACATTCAGTACTTC
CASSYSIGGLARELSNIQYF
>TRBV4-1|TRBJ2-5|.|.
TGCGCCAGCAGCCAAGCCGCCCTTGAGACCCAGTACTTC
CASSQAALETQYF
>TRBV11-3|TRBJ2-7|.|many
TGTGCCAGCAGCTTAGTAGGAGAACAGGTGGATGAGCAGTACTTC
CASSLVGEQVDEQYF
>TRBV7-9|TRBJ2-7|.|few
TGTGCCAGCAGCTTAGATGGCAGGGTTGCAAACGAGCAGTACTTC
CASSLDGRVANEQYF
>TRBV12-3/TRBV12-4|TRBJ1-5|.|few
TGTGCCAGCAGCAATCAGGGATATAGCAATCAGCCCCAGCATTTT
CASSNQGYSNQPQHF
>TRBV30|TRBJ2-7|.|.
TGTGCCTGGAGTGTACGAACCTACGAGCAGTACTTC
CAWSVRTYEQYF
>TRBV7-8|TRBJ1-2|.|many
TGTGCCAGCAGCCGAGACACCTATGGCTACACCTTC
CASSRDTYGYTF
>TRBV19|TRBJ1-5|.|few
TGTGCCACCCTCGGCGGCATTAGCAATCAGCCCCAGCATTTT
CATLGGISNQPQHF
>TRBV4-1|TRBJ2-3|TRBD2|few
TGCGCCAGCAGCCACGGGACTAGCGGGACTACAGATACGCAGTATTTT
CASSHGTSGTTDTQYF
>TRBV20-1|TRBJ2-5|TRBD2|.
TGCAGTGCTACAAAAGACGGGAGGGCCGGAGAGACCCAGTACTTC
CSATKDGRAGETQYF
>TRBV20-1|TRBJ2-7|TRBD2|many
TGCAGTGCTAGAGACCGGACTAGCGGGACGTATCTTTACGAGCAGTACTTC
CSARDRTSGTYLYEQYF